The 9 T cell receptor beta chains listed next were all sequenced from one sample in a study of T-cell reconstitution after alpha-beta-depleted transplantation in children. Regarding the study as a whole: By about two months after transplant, alpha-beta T cells reportedly arose from several hundred graft clones that had expanded.

Construction of the TCRbeta library involved unique molecular identifiers. A single record per CDR3 protein comes from TCRdb applying MiXCR to the PCR reads. The table includes roughly 30,000 distinct CDR3 sequences, roughly 6.5% detected once. The antigens of these receptors remain unknown. Sample: peripheral blood, taken 60 days after TCRalphabeta/CD19-depleted stem cell transplant. These receptors originate from a child in the first two years of life who had a stem cell transplant for acute myeloid leukemia, so the T cells may come from the graft donor.

This clonotype has at least ten counts. The J gene is TRBJ2-1, the V gene TRBV11-2, with D possibly TRBD2 on 7 matching bases. V was cut by 0 bases and J by 4 bases, with 10 bases left in between. This CDR3 region has 15 residues. Per the germline V gene, CDR1 is SGHAT and CDR2 is FQNNGV. The CDR3 coding sequence is TGTGCCAGCAGCTTAGACGGGGGGCCGTACAATGAGCAGTTCTTC. Its translation: CASSLDGGPYNEQFF.

In regard to this clonotype: This sequence may be a read error, since a much larger clone differs from it by one base. V is TRBV14 and J is TRBJ2-7, with D perhaps matching TRBD1 or TRBD2 (5 bases each). The V gene's germline CDR1 is SGHDN and CDR2 FVKESK. The germline V and J ends were trimmed by 3 bases and 2 bases, with 14 bases remaining between them. The CDR3 spans 15 residues. The CDR3 here is CASSHRPGAPYEQYF. In DNA form, the CDR3 reads TGTGCCAGCAGCCATAGACCCGGGGCCCCCTACGAGCAGTACTTC.

This clonotype has at least ten counts. V and J are TRBV7-2 and TRBJ2-2; 7 bases map to TRBD1. V shed 6 bases and J 4 bases; nucleotides not matched to a gene: 5. The CDR3 loop spans 14 amino acids. Looked up from germline, CDR1 is SGHTA and CDR2 is FQGNSA. CDR3 in DNA: TGTGCCAGCAGAAGACAGGGAATCACCGGGGAGCTGTTTTTT. Protein product: CASRRQGITGELFF. Supplemented by reference TRBV7-2 and TRBJ2-2, the full variable domain reads GAGVSQSPSNKVTEKGKDVELRCDPISGHTALYWYRQSLGQGLEFLIYFQGNSAPDKSGLPSDRFSAERTGGSVSTLTIQRTQQEDSAVYLCASRRQGITGELFFGEGSRLTVL.

This clonotype was seen repeatedly, ten times or more. The chain joins TRBV14 to TRBJ2-7, with unresolved D. This CDR3 contains 12 residues. Germline CDR1 SGHDN, CDR2 FVKESK. V was trimmed by 5 bases and J by 3 bases, leaving 8 bases between them. This chain's CDR3 is CASSRTGYEQYF. DNA of the CDR3: TGTGCCAGCAGCAGGACGGGCTACGAGCAGTACTTC.

This clonotype has ten or more counts. V gene TRBV6-5 combines with J gene TRBJ2-2, with 7 bases fitting TRBD1. Germline loops: CDR1 MNHEY, CDR2 SVGAGI. There are 15 residues in the CDR3. V lost 2 bases and J lost 6; bases outside the gene matches: 6. Here the CDR3 reads CASSYPRGQPGELFF. The CDR3 DNA reads TGTGCCAGCAGTTACCCTAGGGGACAGCCCGGGGAGCTGTTTTTT.

The sample holds many counts of this clonotype. The chain couples TRBV4-3 to TRBJ2-7; unclear D gene. The CDR3 covers 15 residues. Germline assignment: CDR1 LGHNA and CDR2 YSLEER. V was trimmed by 0 bases and J by 6 bases, leaving 15 bases between them. The DNA for the CDR3 is TGCGCCAGCAGCCAAGATCAATGGCCCCTTCGCGAGCAGTACTTC. This sequence encodes CASSQDQWPLREQYF.

This clonotype was seen repeatedly, ten times or more. This chain uses TRBV7-2 with TRBJ2-7, with 7 bases matching TRBD1. Germline trimming cut 3 bases from V and 2 bases from J; bases unmatched to any gene: 7. Germline lookup yields CDR1 SGHTA and CDR2 FQGNSA. The CDR3 length is 15 residues. The CDR3 coding sequence is TGTGCCAGCAGCTTCGGACAGGACCCTACCTACGAGCAGTACTTC. The encoded protein is CASSFGQDPTYEQYF.

As to this clonotype: A read error may be the cause here, since a much bigger clone is one base away. The gene calls are TRBV5-1 and TRBJ2-1; no reliable D call. Germline V gene data show CDR1 as SGHRS and CDR2 as YFSETQ. The CDR3 runs to 15 residues. V was clipped by 0 bases and J by 10 bases, with 17 bases between them. This CDR3 reads CASSLEGRFCGEQFF. CDR3 coding DNA: TGCGCCAGCAGCTTGGAAGGGCGGTTCTGTGGGGAGCAGTTCTTC.

This clonotype was detected ten times or more. The genes are TRBV28 and TRBJ2-1, with a weak D call TRBD2 (5 bases). The CDR3 loop spans 11 amino acids. The germline V and J ends were trimmed by 2 bases and 14 bases, with 10 bases remaining between them. Germline CDR1 MDHEN, CDR2 SYDVKM. Here the CDR3 reads CASSLGGSKFF. CDR3 nucleotide sequence: TGTGCCAGCAGTTTAGGTGGGAGCAAGTTCTTC.